The 30 T cell receptor beta chains presented below share a single source sample, sequenced in a study of radiotherapy plus CTLA-4 blockade in lung cancer (dated by TCRdb to the late 2010s). The receptor library was made with the immunoSEQ multiplex PCR assay. The table was pulled from immuneACCESS by TCRdb, which kept in-frame rearrangements only. Such tables lose some clones; where checked, under half of the loss comes from unresolved V genes, and the rest has no known cause. Across this sample there are 45,000 or so clones, with 65% to 85% seen only once. About 9% of the sample comes from the top ten. The starting material was peripheral blood, obtained from a patient treated with radiotherapy plus ipilimumab. The source is a human donor with non-small cell lung cancer who had stable disease on radiotherapy plus ipilimumab.

This clone appeared a single time. The V gene is TRBV19, the J gene TRBJ1-5; D ambiguous. This CDR3 contains 14 residues. Deletions cut 2 bases from V and 6 bases from J, with 11 bases between. The germline CDR1 and CDR2 sequences are LNHDA and SQIVND (reference sequence). In DNA form, the CDR3 reads TGTGCCAGTAGTATACCCCTAGGTTTTCAGCCCCAGCATTTT. Protein sequence: CASSIPLGFQPQHF.

The rearrangement joins TRBV28 to TRBJ2-2; no firm D call. The V end lost 8 bases, the J end lost 6 bases, and 10 bases lay between the germline ends. This CDR3 is built from 12 residues. Germline V gene data show CDR1 as MDHEN and CDR2 as SYDVKM. Here the CDR3 reads CASLSGPGELFF. DNA for the CDR3: TGTGCCAGCCTGTCCGGGCCCGGGGAGCTGTTTTTT.

This sequence joins TRBV7-9 and TRBJ2-3, with 7 positions matching TRBD1. Losses at the gene ends were 5 bases for V and 5 bases for J; bases not matched to a gene: 7. CDR3 size: 14 residues. Germline CDR1 and CDR2: SEHNR and FQNEAQ (reference sequence). The CDR3 sequence is CASSLTGVIDTQYF. The DNA for the CDR3 is TGTGCCAGCAGCCTTACAGGGGTAATAGATACGCAGTATTTT.

This sequence joins TRBV2 and TRBJ1-1, with a tentative D call TRBD1 (6 bases). CDR1 is SNHLY, CDR2 FYNNEI, per germline. The CDR3 extends over 13 amino acids. V dropped 7 bases and J dropped 4 bases, with 13 bases sitting between them. DNA of the CDR3: TGTGCCAGCAATAGTCAAGGGGGCACTGAAGCTTTCTTT. This gives the protein CASNSQGGTEAFF.

The chain links TRBV6-5 to TRBJ2-1, with D hard to call. The CDR3 runs to 13 residues. Germline assignment: CDR1 MNHEY and CDR2 SVGAGI. V lost 6 bases and J lost 3, with 9 bases in between. CDR3 amino acids: CASSRHFYNEQFF. CDR3 DNA sequence: TGTGCCAGCAGCCGGCACTTCTACAATGAGCAGTTCTTC.

The chain employs TRBV4-1 and TRBJ1-6; D might be TRBD1 (5 bases). This CDR3 is 14 amino acids long. The germline V and J ends were trimmed by 3 bases and 5 bases, with 8 bases remaining between them. Germline V gene data show CDR1 as MGHRA and CDR2 as YSYEKL. The CDR3, as DNA: TGCGCCAGCAGCCATCAGGGAGATAATTCACCCCTCCACTTT. It encodes CASSHQGDNSPLHF.

This chain joins TRBV2 and TRBJ1-2, with D perhaps TRBD1 (5 bases). The CDR3 spans 14 residues. Looked up from germline, CDR1 is SNHLY and CDR2 is FYNNEI. V lost 2 bases, J lost 5 bases, and 12 bases lay in between. Here the CDR3 DNA reads TGTGCCAGCAGTGAATGGGAGGGGAAATATGGCTACACCTTC. Translation: CASSEWEGKYGYTF. Filled out from reference TRBV2 and TRBJ1-2, the complete variable domain reads EPEVTQTPSHQVTQMGQEVILRCVPISNHLYFYWYRQILGQKVEFLVSFYNNEISEKSEIFDDQFSVERPDGSNFTLKIRSTKLEDSAMYFCASSEWEGKYGYTFGSGTRLTVV.

This sequence joins TRBV5-1 and TRBJ1-1, with D unclear. With 1 base removed from V and 1 base from J, the gap between germline ends came to 20 bases. Germline CDR1 is SGHRS and CDR2 is YFSETQ. This CDR3 contains 18 residues. The CDR3 reads CASSLRRVQSNSNTEAFF. CDR3 in DNA: TGCGCCAGCAGCTTGAGGCGGGTACAGTCTAACTCGAACACTGAAGCTTTCTTT. Together with reference TRBV5-1 and TRBJ1-1, the CDR3 gives the full variable domain: KAGVTQTPRYLIKTRGQQVTLSCSPISGHRSVSWYQQTPGQGLQFLFEYFSETQRNKGNFPGRFSGRQFSNSRSEMNVSTLELGDSALYLCASSLRRVQSNSNTEAFFGQGTRLTVV.

This clone showed up just a few times. V and J are TRBV6-5 and TRBJ1-4, with TRBD1 as a possible D gene (6 bases). Trimming stripped 7 bases from V and 3 bases from J, with 15 bases between. The CDR3 has 15 amino acids. Looked up from germline, CDR1 is MNHEY and CDR2 is SVGAGI. CDR3 DNA: TGTGCCAGCACCTTGGGAGGGGGAGCTAATGAAAAACTGTTTTTT. Its protein is CASTLGGGANEKLFF.

V is TRBV7-8 and J is TRBJ2-2; a weak D match, TRBD2 (6 bases). Germline V gene sequence: CDR1 SGHVS, CDR2 FQNEAQ. V lost 1 base, J lost 3 bases, and 6 bases lay in between. The CDR3 contains 14 residues. Here the CDR3 reads CASSLGGDTGELFF. CDR3 nucleotide sequence: TGTGCCAGCAGCTTAGGGGGGGACACCGGGGAGCTGTTTTTT.

This clone was seen a few times. This sequence joins TRBV5-1 and TRBJ1-3, with no clear D. V lost 4 bases and J lost 0, with 20 bases in between. The germline gives CDR1 SGHRS, CDR2 YFSETQ. The CDR3 is 18 amino acids. CDR3 bases: TGCGCCAGCAGCCTCGATGGATGGTCCTATAGCTCTGGAAACACCATATATTTT. This sequence encodes CASSLDGWSYSSGNTIYF.

The rearrangement links TRBV5-8 to TRBJ2-1; no definite D call. This CDR3 is 15 amino acids long. The germline CDR1 and CDR2 sequences are SGHTS and YDEGEE. Trimming took off 0 bases at V and 3 bases at J, with 10 bases between the two ends. CDR3 nucleotide sequence: TGTGCCAGCAGCTTGGGCAAAACGGGCTACAATGAGCAGTTCTTC. Encoded protein: CASSLGKTGYNEQFF.

V and J are TRBV11-2 and TRBJ2-1, with D possibly being TRBD1 (5 bases). CDR1 and CDR2 from the germline V gene are SGHAT and FQNNGV. The CDR3 extends over 17 amino acids. Trimming left V 7 bases short and J 1 base short, with 20 bases between. For the CDR3, the DNA is TGTGCCAGCACTCCCCGGTCCGCAGGGCGGTCCTACAATGAGCAGTTCTTC. Amino acids: CASTPRSAGRSYNEQFF.

This clone occurred once. The chain employs TRBV10-1 and TRBJ2-2, with a possible D match to TRBD1 (6 bases). The germline V gene has CDR1 WNHNN and CDR2 SYGVQD (reference sequence). Trimming pared 7 bases from V and 4 bases from J, leaving 13 bases between. The CDR3 is 14 residues long. The CDR3, as DNA: TGCGCCAGCATGAAAAAGACAGGCACCGGGGAGCTGTTTTTT. Protein product: CASMKKTGTGELFF.

V and J are TRBV18 and TRBJ1-1, with a possible D match to TRBD1 (5 bases). Germline assignment: CDR1 KGHSH and CDR2 LQKENI. The CDR3 runs to 15 residues. Trimming stripped 6 bases from V and 2 bases from J, with 16 bases between. The CDR3 sequence: CASSGQAGPNTEAFF. CDR3 bases: TGTGCCAGCTCCGGTCAGGCGGGACCCAACACTGAAGCTTTCTTT.

This sequence joins TRBV7-6 and TRBJ2-7, with 7 bases identical to TRBD1. This CDR3 contains 17 residues. J was trimmed by 4 bases and V by 5 bases; bases with no gene match: 17. CDR1 SGHVS and CDR2 FNYEAQ come from the germline V gene. The CDR3 DNA follows: TGTGCCAGCAGCCCACTCCTCGACAGGGTTATTTCTTACGAGCAGTACGTC. It specifies CASSPLLDRVISYEQYV.

The rearrangement joins TRBV28 to TRBJ2-1; 9 bases are shared with TRBD2. The CDR3 loop spans 14 amino acids. Germline V gene data show CDR1 as MDHEN and CDR2 as SYDVKM. The ends lost 5 bases at V and 8 bases at J; junction bases unmatched: 7. CDR3 sequence reads: CASSVLAGKDEQFF. CDR3 coding DNA: TGTGCCAGCAGTGTCCTAGCGGGGAAGGATGAGCAGTTCTTC.

The rearrangement links TRBV19 to TRBJ1-5; possible D gene TRBD1, 5 bases. Trimming cost V 8 bases and J 4 bases, with 15 bases left between them. This CDR3 spans 14 amino acids. Germline CDR1 and CDR2: LNHDA and SQIVND (reference sequence). Here the CDR3 reads CASQGRKGNQPQHF. In DNA, the CDR3 is TGTGCCAGTCAGGGAAGGAAAGGAAATCAGCCCCAGCATTTT.

The chain combines TRBV28 with TRBJ2-3; 7 positions agree with TRBD2. Germline V lookup: CDR1 MDHEN, CDR2 SYDVKM. This CDR3 has 15 amino acids. V dropped 6 bases and J dropped 2; count of bases not matched to a gene: 8. Here the CDR3 reads CASSPPSGITDTQYF. CDR3 nucleotides: TGTGCCAGCAGCCCCCCTAGCGGCATCACAGATACGCAGTATTTT.

V gene TRBV5-4 combines with J gene TRBJ1-2; perhaps TRBD1 as D (5 bases). CDR1 is SGHNT, CDR2 YYREEE, per germline (reference sequence). The CDR3 is 11 amino acids. V shed 3 bases and J shed 8 bases, with 8 bases lying between them. CDR3 bases: TGTGCCAGCAGCTCATCAGGGGGCTACACCTTC. Protein: CASSSSGGYTF.

This clone was recorded only once. The germline gene is not matched at one end of the junction; a read error may be the cause. V and J are TRBV28 and TRBJ2-3; 16 bases map to TRBD2. The CDR3 runs to 17 residues. CDR1 and CDR2 (germline): MDHEN, SYDVKM. Here the CDR3 DNA reads TGTGCCAGCAGTGGGACTAGCGGGGGGGCTAGCACAAATACGCAGTATTTT. Amino acids: CASSGTSGGASTNTQYF.

This chain links TRBV7-9 with TRBJ2-1, with D perhaps being TRBD1 or TRBD2 (5 bases each). The germline gives CDR1 SEHNR, CDR2 FQNEAQ (reference sequence). V lost 3 bases and J lost 5, with 17 bases in between. This CDR3 spans 16 amino acids. CDR3 sequence reads: CASSFRVEGPNNEQFF. CDR3 sequence (DNA): TGTGCCAGCAGCTTCAGAGTAGAGGGGCCTAACAATGAGCAGTTCTTC.

CDR3 loop: CASGLNGANNQPQHF. The CDR3 coding sequence is TGTGCTAGTGGTTTAAACGGGGCGAACAATCAGCCCCAGCATTTT. V gene TRBV12-5 combines with J gene TRBJ1-5, with a tentative D call TRBD1 (5 bases). Trimming took 3 bases from V and 3 from J, leaving 12 bases between them. CDR1 and CDR2 from the germline V gene are LGHNT and FRNRAP. The CDR3 consists of 15 residues.

A single count supports this clone. V gene TRBV6-5 combines with J gene TRBJ1-5; no clear D. The V and J ends lost 6 bases and 5 bases respectively, with 17 bases between them. The CDR3 covers 15 residues. From germline, CDR1 is MNHEY and CDR2 SVGAGI. The CDR3 reads CASSQSGRIDQPQHF. CDR3 DNA sequence: TGTGCCAGCAGCCAAAGCGGACGGATAGATCAGCCCCAGCATTTT.

The chain links TRBV27 to TRBJ1-2; 9 bases map to TRBD1. Looked up from germline, CDR1 is MNHEY and CDR2 is SMNVEV (reference sequence). V lost 5 bases and J lost 0; bases outside the gene matches: 4. CDR3 length: 15 amino acids. CDR3 amino acids: CASSTHRGPNYGYTF. The CDR3 nucleotides read TGTGCCAGCAGTACGCACAGGGGGCCTAACTATGGCTACACCTTC.

This clone showed up just a few times. The chain recombines TRBV19 with TRBJ1-3; D is uncertain. The CDR3 covers 13 residues. V lost 5 bases to trimming and J lost 0 bases, with 5 bases between them. From germline, CDR1 is LNHDA and CDR2 SQIVND (reference sequence). In DNA, the CDR3 is TGTGCCAGTAGTCTGAACTCTGGAAACACCATATATTTT. Amino acids: CASSLNSGNTIYF.

This rearrangement joins TRBV2 to TRBJ1-6; the D gene is possibly TRBD1 (5 bases). Germline V gene data show CDR1 as SNHLY and CDR2 as FYNNEI. Trimming took 1 base from V and 18 from J, leaving 16 bases between them. CDR3 size: 13 residues. CDR3 protein: CASSEDGEGQRHF. The CDR3 DNA sequence: TGTGCCAGCAGTGAAGACGGGGAGGGGCAACGCCACTTT.

J is TRBJ1-2 and V is TRBV7-2; D unresolved. Per the germline V gene, CDR1 is SGHTA and CDR2 is FQGNSA. This CDR3 has 11 amino acids. Trimming shortened V by 4 bases and J by 4 bases, and 4 bases separated the two germline ends. The CDR3 spells CASSSLYGYTF. The CDR3 DNA reads as TGTGCCAGCAGCTCACTCTATGGCTACACCTTC.

This CDR3 is CASSVGGQGSDTQYF. In DNA form, the CDR3 reads TGTGCCAGCAGCGTAGGAGGACAGGGGTCAGATACGCAGTATTTT. The rearrangement uses TRBV9 and TRBJ2-3; TRBD1 agrees at 9 bases. The CDR3 contains 15 residues. Losses at the gene ends were 0 bases for V and 4 bases for J; bases not matched to a gene: 3. The germline V gene encodes CDR1 SGDLS and CDR2 YYNGEE.

The V call is TRBV7-9, the J call TRBJ2-7; D gene unclear. Trimming removed 4 bases from V and 6 bases from J, with 19 bases in between. The CDR3 contains 15 residues. Per germline, CDR1 SEHNR and CDR2 FQNEAQ (reference sequence). The CDR3 protein is CASSSAGPFSSEQYF. As DNA, the CDR3 is TGTGCCAGCAGCTCAGCCGGGCCGTTTTCTAGCGAGCAGTACTTC.